The clone carrying this T cell receptor beta chain has just a few counts. The antigen remains undetermined. The CDR3 is 17 residues long. Germline V lookup: CDR1 SQVTM, CDR2 ANQGSEA. The V end was cut by 4 bases, the J end by 3 bases, with 24 bases between. Expressed TCRB transcripts got sequenced, as all isolated RNA was reverse transcribed. Profiling relied on immunoSEQ multiplex PCR, and the TCRdb table lists in-frame clones only, not all of them. The table includes about 360,000 clones, roughly an eighth detected once. The data derive from a study of beta chain features in type 1 diabetes. Regarding the study as a whole: Shorter TCRB CDR3s, moderately but significantly so, were found in Type 1 diabetes patients in all four CD4+ subsets. Researchers cautioned that cDNA sequencing could over-represent cells with high TCR expression.

The sequencing sample was made of naive CD4+ T cells from blood. V and J are TRBV29-1 and TRBJ1-2; D ambiguous. The origin of this receptor is a woman in her late teens or twenties with type 1 diabetes. CDR3 protein: CSVALRKKIQVDYGYTF. In nucleotides, the CDR3 is TGCAGCGTTGCCCTCAGGAAGAAAATCCAGGTTGACTATGGCTACACCTTC.